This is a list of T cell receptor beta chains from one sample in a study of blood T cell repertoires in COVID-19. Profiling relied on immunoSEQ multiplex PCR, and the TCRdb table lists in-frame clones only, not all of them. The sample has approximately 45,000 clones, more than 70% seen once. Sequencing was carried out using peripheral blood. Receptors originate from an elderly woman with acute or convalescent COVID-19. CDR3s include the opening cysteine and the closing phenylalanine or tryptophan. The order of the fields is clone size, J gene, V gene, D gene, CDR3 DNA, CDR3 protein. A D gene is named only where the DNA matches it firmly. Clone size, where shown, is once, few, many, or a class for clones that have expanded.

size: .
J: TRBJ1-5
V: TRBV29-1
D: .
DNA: TGCAGCGTTGGGCAGGGGAATCAGCCCCAGCATTTT
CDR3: CSVGQGNQPQHF

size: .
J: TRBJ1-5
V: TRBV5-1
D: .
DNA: TGCGCCAGCAGCTTGGGAGGAGACAATCAGCCCCAGCATTTT
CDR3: CASSLGGDNQPQHF

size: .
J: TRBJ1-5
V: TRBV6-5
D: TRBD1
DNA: TGTGCCAGCACACGACAGGGCGATCAGCCCCAGCATTTT
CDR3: CASTRQGDQPQHF

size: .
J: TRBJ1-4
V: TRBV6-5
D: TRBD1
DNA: TGTGCCAGCAGCCTCGACAGGGATGAAAAACTGTTTTTT
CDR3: CASSLDRDEKLFF

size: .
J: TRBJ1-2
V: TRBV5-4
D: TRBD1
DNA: TGTGCCAGCAGCTTGGAGGGGACAGGGAACGGCGGCTACACCTTC
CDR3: CASSLEGTGNGGYTF

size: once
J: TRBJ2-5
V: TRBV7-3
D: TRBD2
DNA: TGTGCCAGCAGCCCCCGGGGGGGGGAAGAGACCCAGTACTTC
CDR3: CASSPRGGEETQYF

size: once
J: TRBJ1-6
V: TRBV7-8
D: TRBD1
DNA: TGTGCCAGCAGCTTATGGGGACAGAATAATTCACCCCTCCACTTT
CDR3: CASSLWGQNNSPLHF

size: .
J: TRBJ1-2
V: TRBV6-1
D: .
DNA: TGTGCCAGCAGTGAAATGGACAGCAACTATGGCTACACCTTC
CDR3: CASSEMDSNYGYTF

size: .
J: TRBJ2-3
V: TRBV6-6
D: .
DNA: TGTGCCAGCAGTTACCCAGGGGTGGATACGCAGTATTTT
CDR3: CASSYPGVDTQYF

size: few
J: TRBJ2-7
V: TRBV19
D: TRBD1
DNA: TGTGCCAGTAGTGTCAGACAGGGGAGCGGCGAGCAGTACTTC
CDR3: CASSVRQGSGEQYF

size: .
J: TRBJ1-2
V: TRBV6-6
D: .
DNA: TGTGCCAGCAGAGAAACGACAGGCCGGGTGGTGGGCTACACCTTC
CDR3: CASRETTGRVVGYTF

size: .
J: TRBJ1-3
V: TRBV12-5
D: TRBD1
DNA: TGTGCTAGTGGTTCCGGGACAGAAAACACCATATATTTT
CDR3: CASGSGTENTIYF

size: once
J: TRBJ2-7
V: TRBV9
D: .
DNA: TGTGCCAGCAGCGTAGACTCTCAGGGGAGCTCCTACGAGCAGTACTTC
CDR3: CASSVDSQGSSYEQYF

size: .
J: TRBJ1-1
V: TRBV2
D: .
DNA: TGTGCCAGCAGGTCTGGGGGGGCCAGGACTGAAGCTTTCTTT
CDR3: CASRSGGARTEAFF

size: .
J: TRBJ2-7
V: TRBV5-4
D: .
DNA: TGTGCCAGCAGCACAGAGAGATCCTACGAGCAGTACTTC
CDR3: CASSTERSYEQYF

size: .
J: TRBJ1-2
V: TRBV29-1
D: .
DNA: TGCAGCGTCACAGGTGCCCTTTACTATGGCTACACCTTC
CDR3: CSVTGALYYGYTF

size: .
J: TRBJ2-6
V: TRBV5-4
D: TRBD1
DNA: TGTGCCAGCAGCCCCGGGACAGCCTCTGGGGCCAACGTCCTGACTTTC
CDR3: CASSPGTASGANVLTF

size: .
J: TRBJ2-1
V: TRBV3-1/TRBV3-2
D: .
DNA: TGTGCCAGCAGCCACGGGAATGAGCAGTTCTTC
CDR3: CASSHGNEQFF

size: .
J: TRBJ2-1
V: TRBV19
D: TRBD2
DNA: TGTGCCAGTAGTGGCGGACCGGGACTAGCGGGGGGACGGGGTACAGATGAGCAGTTCTTC
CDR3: CASSGGPGLAGGRGTDEQFF

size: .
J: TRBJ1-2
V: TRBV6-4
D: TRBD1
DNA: TGTGCCAGCAGCATTCCGGGACAGGGGGCCGGAGACTATGGCTACACCTTC
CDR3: CASSIPGQGAGDYGYTF

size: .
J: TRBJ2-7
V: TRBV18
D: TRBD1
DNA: TGTGCCAGCTCAGCATGGGACAGGGAAGGCGAGCAGTACTTC
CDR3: CASSAWDREGEQYF

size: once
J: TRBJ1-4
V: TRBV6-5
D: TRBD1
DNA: TGTGCCAGCCTCCGGACAGGGGGCGAAAAACTGTTTTTT
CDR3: CASLRTGGEKLFF

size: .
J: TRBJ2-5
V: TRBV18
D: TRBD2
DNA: TGTGCCAGCTCACCGTCATTGGGGGGGCAAGAGACCCAGTACTTC
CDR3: CASSPSLGGQETQYF

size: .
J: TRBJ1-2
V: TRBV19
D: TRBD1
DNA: TGTGCCAGTAGTTCTTGGGACAGGGCTGGCTACACCTTC
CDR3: CASSSWDRAGYTF

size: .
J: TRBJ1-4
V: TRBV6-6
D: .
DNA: TGTGCCAGCAGTTACGCGGACAGAACTAATGAAAAACTGTTTTTT
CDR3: CASSYADRTNEKLFF

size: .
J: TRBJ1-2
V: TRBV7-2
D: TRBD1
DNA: TGTGCCAGCAGCTTAGCGGGACAGCCTATCTATGGCTACACCTTC
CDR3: CASSLAGQPIYGYTF

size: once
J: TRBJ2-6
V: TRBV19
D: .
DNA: TGTGCCAGTGCTCAACAGGGCTCTGGGGCCAACGTCCTGACTTTC
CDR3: CASAQQGSGANVLTF

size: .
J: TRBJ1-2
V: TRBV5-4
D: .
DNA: TGTGCCAGCAGCTTGGATGGGAGCGGCTATGGCTACACCTTC
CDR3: CASSLDGSGYGYTF

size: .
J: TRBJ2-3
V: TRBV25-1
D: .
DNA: TGTGCCAGCAGTGAATTTGAAGCGGCAAGCACAGATACGCAGTATTTT
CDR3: CASSEFEAASTDTQYF

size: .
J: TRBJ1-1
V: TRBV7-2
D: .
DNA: TGTGCCAGCAGCTTAGCCGGCATGGCGGGAGGAAGGATGAACACTGAAGCTTTCTTT
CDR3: CASSLAGMAGGRMNTEAFF

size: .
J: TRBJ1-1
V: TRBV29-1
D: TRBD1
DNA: TGCAGCGTTGCCCGGACAGGGGAGGGCACTGAAGCTTTCTTT
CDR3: CSVARTGEGTEAFF

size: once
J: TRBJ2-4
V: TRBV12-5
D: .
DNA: TGTGCTAGTGGTTTGGCGGGGATGGCCAAAAACATTCAGTACTTC
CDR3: CASGLAGMAKNIQYF